The table lists the clone carrying this T cell receptor beta chain with a few counts. Its antigen is unidentified. This entry comes from a study of response to subunit inactivated influenza vaccine. The study, taken as a whole, reports: The authors suggested that every seasonal influenza vaccination recruits few new T cells.

The CDR3 totals 17 residues. The V gene's germline CDR1 is LGHNA and CDR2 YNFKEQ. J lost 5 bases, V lost 1 base, and 6 bases had no gene match. From the RT-PCR reads, TCRdb called clonotypes with MiXCR, one entry per CDR3 protein. The sample has 650,000 to 850,000 distinct CDR3 sequences; approximately 15% are singletons. The sample here was PBMCs from blood, taken less than 15 days before vaccination. This TCR derives from a man aged 50-60 years who received an inactivated influenza vaccine. The rearrangement joins TRBV4-2 to TRBJ2-5; TRBD2 aligns across 14 bases. CDR3 nucleotide sequence: TGTGCCAGCAGCCAAGGGCTGGGACTAGCGGGGGAGGAGACCCAGTACTTC. Its protein product is CASSQGLGLAGEETQYF.